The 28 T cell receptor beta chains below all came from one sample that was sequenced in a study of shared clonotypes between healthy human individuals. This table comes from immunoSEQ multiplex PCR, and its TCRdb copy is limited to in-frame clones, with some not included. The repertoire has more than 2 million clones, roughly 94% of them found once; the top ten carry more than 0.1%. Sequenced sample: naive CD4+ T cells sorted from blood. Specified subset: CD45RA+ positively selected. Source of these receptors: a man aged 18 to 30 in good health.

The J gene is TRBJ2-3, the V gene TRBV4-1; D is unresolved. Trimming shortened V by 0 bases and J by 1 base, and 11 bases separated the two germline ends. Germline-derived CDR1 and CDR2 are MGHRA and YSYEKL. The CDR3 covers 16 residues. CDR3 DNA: TGCGCCAGCAGCCAAGATCGAACCGTCGGCACAGATACGCAGTATTTT. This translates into CASSQDRTVGTDTQYF.

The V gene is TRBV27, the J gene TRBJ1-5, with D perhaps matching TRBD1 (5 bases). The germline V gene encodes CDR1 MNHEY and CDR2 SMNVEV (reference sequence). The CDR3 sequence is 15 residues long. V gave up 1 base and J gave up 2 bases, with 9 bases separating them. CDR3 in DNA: TGTGCCAGCAGTTTATGGGGGGATGGCAATCAGCCCCAGCATTTT. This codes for CASSLWGDGNQPQHF.

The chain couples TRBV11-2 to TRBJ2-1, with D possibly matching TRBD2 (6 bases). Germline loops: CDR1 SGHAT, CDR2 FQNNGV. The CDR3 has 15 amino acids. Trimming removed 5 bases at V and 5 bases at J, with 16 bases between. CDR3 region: CASSQTSNPNNEQFF. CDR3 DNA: TGTGCCAGCAGCCAGACTAGTAACCCCAACAATGAGCAGTTCTTC.

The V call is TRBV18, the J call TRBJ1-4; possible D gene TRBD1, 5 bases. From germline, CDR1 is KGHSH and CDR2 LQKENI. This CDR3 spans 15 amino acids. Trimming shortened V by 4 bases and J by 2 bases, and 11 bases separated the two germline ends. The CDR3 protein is CASSRSGTTNEKLFF. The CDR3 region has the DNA TGTGCCAGCTCACGATCAGGGACTACTAATGAAAAACTGTTTTTT. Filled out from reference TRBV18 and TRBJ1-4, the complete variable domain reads NAGVMQNPRHLVRRRGQEARLRCSPMKGHSHVYWYRQLPEEGLKFMVYLQKENIIDESGMPKERFSAEFPKEGPSILRIQQVVRGDSAAYFCASSRSGTTNEKLFFGSGTQLSVL.

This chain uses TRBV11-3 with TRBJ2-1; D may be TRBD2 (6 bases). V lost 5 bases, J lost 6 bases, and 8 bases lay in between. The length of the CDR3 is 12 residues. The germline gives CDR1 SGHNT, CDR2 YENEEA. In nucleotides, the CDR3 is TGTGCCAGCAGCCGCGGGACCAATGAGCAGTTCTTC. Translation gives CASSRGTNEQFF.

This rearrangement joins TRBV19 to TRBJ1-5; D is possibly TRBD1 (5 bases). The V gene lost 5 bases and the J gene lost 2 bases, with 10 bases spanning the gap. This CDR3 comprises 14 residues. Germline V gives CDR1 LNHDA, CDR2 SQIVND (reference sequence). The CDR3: CASSGETGNQPQHF. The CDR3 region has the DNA TGTGCCAGTAGTGGAGAGACAGGCAATCAGCCCCAGCATTTT.

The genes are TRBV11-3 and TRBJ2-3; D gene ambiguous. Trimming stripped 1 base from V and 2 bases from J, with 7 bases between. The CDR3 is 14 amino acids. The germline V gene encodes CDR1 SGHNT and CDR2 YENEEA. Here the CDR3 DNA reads TGTGCCAGCAGCTTAGGGGCGCTCACAGATACGCAGTATTTT. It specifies CASSLGALTDTQYF.

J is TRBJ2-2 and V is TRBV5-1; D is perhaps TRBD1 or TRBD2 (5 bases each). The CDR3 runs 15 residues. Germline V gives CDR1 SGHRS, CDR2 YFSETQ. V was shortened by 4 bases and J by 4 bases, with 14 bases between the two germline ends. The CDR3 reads CASSNRDGFTGELFF. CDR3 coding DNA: TGCGCCAGCAGCAACCGGGACGGATTCACCGGGGAGCTGTTTTTT.

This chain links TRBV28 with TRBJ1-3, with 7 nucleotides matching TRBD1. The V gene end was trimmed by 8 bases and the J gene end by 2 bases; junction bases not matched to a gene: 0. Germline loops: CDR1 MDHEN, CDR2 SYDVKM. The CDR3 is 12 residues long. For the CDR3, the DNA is TGTGCCAGCGGGACAGCTGGAAACACCATATATTTT. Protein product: CASGTAGNTIYF.

The CDR3: CASSLDNLAGVYEQFF. DNA for the CDR3: TGTGCCAGCAGCTTAGATAACCTAGCGGGAGTGTATGAGCAGTTCTTC. The chain employs TRBV11-2 and TRBJ2-1; 10 bases align to TRBD2. There are 16 residues in the CDR3. Germline CDR1 is SGHAT and CDR2 is FQNNGV. J was trimmed by 8 bases and V by 0 bases; bases with no gene match: 7.

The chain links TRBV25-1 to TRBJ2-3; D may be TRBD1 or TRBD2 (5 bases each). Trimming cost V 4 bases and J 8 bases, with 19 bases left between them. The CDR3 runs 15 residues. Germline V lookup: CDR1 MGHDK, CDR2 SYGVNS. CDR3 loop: CASSATGTKVATQYF. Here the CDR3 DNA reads TGTGCCAGCAGTGCTACCGGGACCAAGGTAGCTACGCAGTATTTT. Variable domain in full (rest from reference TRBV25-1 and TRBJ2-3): EADIYQTPRYLVIGTGKKITLECSQTMGHDKMYWYQQDPGMELHLIHYSYGVNSTEKGDLSSESTVSRIRTEHFPLTLESARPSHTSQYLCASSATGTKVATQYFGPGTRLTVL.

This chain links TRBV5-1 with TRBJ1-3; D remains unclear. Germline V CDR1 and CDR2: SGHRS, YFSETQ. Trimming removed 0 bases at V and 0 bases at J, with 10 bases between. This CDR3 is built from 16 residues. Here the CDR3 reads CASSLGSFVSGNTIYF. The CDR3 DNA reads TGCGCCAGCAGCTTGGGTTCGTTCGTCTCTGGAAACACCATATATTTT.

CDR3 sequence reads: CASSLATAQYF. CDR3 nucleotides: TGTGCCAGCAGCCTCGCCACGGCCCAGTACTTC. The V and J genes are TRBV11-2 and TRBJ2-5; D is unresolved. In germline, CDR1 is SGHAT, CDR2 FQNNGV. V lost 5 bases, J lost 9 bases, and 10 bases lay in between. The length of the CDR3 is 11 residues. The variable domain in full, with the rest retrieved from reference TRBV11-2 and TRBJ2-5, is EAGVAQSPRYKIIEKRQSVAFWCNPISGHATLYWYQQILGQGPKLLIQFQNNGVVDDSQLPKDRFSAERLKGVDSTLKIQPAKLEDSAVYLCASSLATAQYFGPGTRLLVL.

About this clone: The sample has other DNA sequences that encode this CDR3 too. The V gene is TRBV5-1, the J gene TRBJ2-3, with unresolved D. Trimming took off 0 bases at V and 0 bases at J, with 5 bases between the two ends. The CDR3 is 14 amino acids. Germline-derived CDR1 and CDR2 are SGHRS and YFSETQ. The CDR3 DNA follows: TGCGCCAGCAGCTTGGGGTCTAGCACAGATACGCAGTATTTT. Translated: CASSLGSSTDTQYF.

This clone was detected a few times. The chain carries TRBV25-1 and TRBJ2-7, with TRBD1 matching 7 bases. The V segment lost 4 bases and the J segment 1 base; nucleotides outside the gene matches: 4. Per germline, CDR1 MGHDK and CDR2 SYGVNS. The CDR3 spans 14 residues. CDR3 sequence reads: CASSAGQSSYEQYF. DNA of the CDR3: TGTGCCAGCAGTGCGGGACAGAGTTCCTACGAGCAGTACTTC.

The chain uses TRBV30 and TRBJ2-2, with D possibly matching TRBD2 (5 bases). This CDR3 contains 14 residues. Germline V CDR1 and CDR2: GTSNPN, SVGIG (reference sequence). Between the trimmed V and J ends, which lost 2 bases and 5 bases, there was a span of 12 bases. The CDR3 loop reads CAWSLTTTTGELFF. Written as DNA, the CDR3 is TGTGCCTGGAGTCTAACGACTACGACCGGGGAGCTGTTTTTT.

The CDR3 protein is CASSIWLQDHTGELFF. Here the CDR3 DNA reads TGTGCCAGTAGTATATGGTTACAGGACCACACCGGGGAGCTGTTTTTT. This chain connects TRBV19 to TRBJ2-2, with D maybe TRBD1 (5 bases). Trimming removed 2 bases at V and 3 bases at J, with 13 bases between. This CDR3 region has 16 residues. Germline V CDR1 and CDR2: LNHDA, SQIVND (reference sequence).

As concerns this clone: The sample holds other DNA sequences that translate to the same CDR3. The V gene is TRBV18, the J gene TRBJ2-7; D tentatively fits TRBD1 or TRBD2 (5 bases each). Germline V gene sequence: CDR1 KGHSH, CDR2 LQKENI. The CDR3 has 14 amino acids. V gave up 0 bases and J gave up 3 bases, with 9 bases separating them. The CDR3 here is CASSPPGPLYEQYF. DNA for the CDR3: TGTGCCAGCTCACCACCGGGACCCCTCTACGAGCAGTACTTC.

CDR3 in DNA: TGTGCCAGCAGTGACTCTACGGGAGCCGTGGGAGATACGCAGTATTTT. Amino acids: CASSDSTGAVGDTQYF. The rearrangement links TRBV2 to TRBJ2-3, with D tentatively TRBD2 (6 bases). The germline V gene encodes CDR1 SNHLY and CDR2 FYNNEI. The CDR3 length is 16 residues. V was pared by 3 bases and J by 5 bases, with 18 bases between.

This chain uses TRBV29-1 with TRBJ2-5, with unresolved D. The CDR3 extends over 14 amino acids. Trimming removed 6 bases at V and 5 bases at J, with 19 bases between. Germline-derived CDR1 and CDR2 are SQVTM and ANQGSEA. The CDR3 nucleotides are TGCAGCGTAGTGGACCCGAAACACGTGGAGACCCAGTACTTC. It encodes CSVVDPKHVETQYF.

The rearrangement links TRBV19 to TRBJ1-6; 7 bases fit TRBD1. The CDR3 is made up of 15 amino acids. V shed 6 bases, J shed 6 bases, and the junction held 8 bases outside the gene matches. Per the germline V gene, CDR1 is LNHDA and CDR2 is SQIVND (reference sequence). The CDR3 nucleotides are TGTGCCAGTAGCCTCGGGACAGAAGTTAATTCACCCCTCCACTTT. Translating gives CASSLGTEVNSPLHF.

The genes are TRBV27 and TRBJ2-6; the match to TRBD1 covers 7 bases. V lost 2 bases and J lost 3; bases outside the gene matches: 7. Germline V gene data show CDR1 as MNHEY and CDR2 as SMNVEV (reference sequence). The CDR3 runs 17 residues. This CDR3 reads CASSLIQGLGGANVLTF. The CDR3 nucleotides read TGTGCCAGCAGTTTAATACAGGGGCTAGGTGGGGCCAACGTCCTGACTTTC.

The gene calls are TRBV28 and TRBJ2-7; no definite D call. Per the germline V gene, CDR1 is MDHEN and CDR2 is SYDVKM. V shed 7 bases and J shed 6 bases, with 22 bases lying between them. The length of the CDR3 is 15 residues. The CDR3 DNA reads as TGTGCCAGCATTGCCAATTGGGGTTCGGCTGGCGAGCAGTACTTC. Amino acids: CASIANWGSAGEQYF.

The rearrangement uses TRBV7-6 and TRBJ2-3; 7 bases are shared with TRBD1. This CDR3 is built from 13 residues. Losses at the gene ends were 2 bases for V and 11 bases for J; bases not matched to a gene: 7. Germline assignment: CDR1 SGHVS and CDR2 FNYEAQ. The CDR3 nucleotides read TGTGCCAGCAGCTTAAGTGGGGACAGTTGGCAGTATTTT. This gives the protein CASSLSGDSWQYF.

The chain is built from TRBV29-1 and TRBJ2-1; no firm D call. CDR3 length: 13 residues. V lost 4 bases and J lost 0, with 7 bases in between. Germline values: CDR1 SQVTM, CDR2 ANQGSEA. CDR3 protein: CSVGRVSYNEQFF. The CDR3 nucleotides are TGCAGCGTTGGAAGGGTCTCCTACAATGAGCAGTTCTTC.

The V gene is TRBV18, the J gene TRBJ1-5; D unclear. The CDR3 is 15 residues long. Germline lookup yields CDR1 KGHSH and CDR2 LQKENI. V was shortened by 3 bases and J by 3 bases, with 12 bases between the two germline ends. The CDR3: CASSPRTRDNQPQHF. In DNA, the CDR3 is TGTGCCAGCTCACCGAGGACCCGGGACAATCAGCCCCAGCATTTT.

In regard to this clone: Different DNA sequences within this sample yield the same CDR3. The chain's CDR3 is CASSSGTSVYEQYF. DNA of the CDR3: TGTGCCAGCAGCTCCGGGACTAGCGTCTACGAGCAGTACTTC. J is TRBJ2-7 and V is TRBV5-4, with TRBD2 matching 10 bases. The CDR3 length is 14 residues. V lost 3 bases to trimming and J lost 3 bases; unmatched junction nucleotides: 3. From germline, CDR1 is SGHNT and CDR2 YYREEE (reference sequence).

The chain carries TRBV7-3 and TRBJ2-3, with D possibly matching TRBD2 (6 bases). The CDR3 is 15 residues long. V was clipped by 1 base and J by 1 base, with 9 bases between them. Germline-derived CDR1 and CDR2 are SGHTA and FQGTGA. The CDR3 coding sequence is TGTGCCAGCAGCTTAAGGAGGGAACGCACAGATACGCAGTATTTT. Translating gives CASSLRRERTDTQYF.